Listed below are T cell receptor beta chains from one sample, sequenced in a study of T cells in Graves' hyperthyroidism and ophthalmopathy. One entry per CDR3 protein, called by TCRdb with MiXCR from the multiplex PCR reads. The sample has around 620,000 distinct CDR3 sequences, about 14% seen once. The material sequenced was blood. The receptors shown here come from a young woman with Graves' ophthalmopathy. The CDR3 runs from the conserved cysteine through the conserved F or W. D genes are given only for firm matches. Clone sizes are given selectively: once, few, many, or a class where the clone is expanded.

j_call v_call clone_size d_call cdr3_nt cdr3_aa
TRBJ2-3 TRBV19 few . TGTGCCAGTTCGGGGGCTAGCGGAACAGATACGCAGTATTTT CASSGASGTDTQYF
TRBJ2-1 TRBV7-9 few . TGTGCCAGCAGCTCATCGGACAGTTACAATGAGCAGTTCTTC CASSSSDSYNEQFF
TRBJ1-1 TRBV29-1 . TRBD1 TGCAGCGCCCGGACAGGGGTGAACACTGAAGCTTTCTTT CSARTGVNTEAFF
TRBJ2-3 TRBV5-5 many . TGTGCCAGCACCCAGCGTTGGCCCCGAACAGATACGCAGTATTTT CASTQRWPRTDTQYF
TRBJ2-1 TRBV7-9 . TRBD2 TGTGCCAGCAGCTTAGGCGGGGGGCAGTCGTACAATGAGCAGTTCTTC CASSLGGGQSYNEQFF
TRBJ2-2 TRBV24-1 . TRBD2 TGTGCCACCAGTGCCCGCGGACTAGCTTTTGACGTGACCGGGGAGCTGTTTTTT CATSARGLAFDVTGELFF
TRBJ1-4 TRBV30 many . TGTGCCTGGAGTGTACGGAATTGGTATAATGAAAAACTGTTTTTT CAWSVRNWYNEKLFF
TRBJ2-1 TRBV19 . TRBD2 TGTGCCAGTAGTATACTTACTCTAGCGGGCGCTTACAATGAGCAGTTCTTC CASSILTLAGAYNEQFF
TRBJ1-5 TRBV20-1 few . TGCAGTGCTAGTCGGGGGGCCGGGGGCAATCAGCCCCAGCATTTT CSASRGAGGNQPQHF
TRBJ1-1 TRBV28 many . TGTGCCAGCAGTTTATCCCCCTTTGGGTTCCGGAACACTGAAGCTTTCTTT CASSLSPFGFRNTEAFF
TRBJ1-5 TRBV12-5 . TRBD1 TGTGCTAGTGGTTCCCTCCGGACAGGCCCAAGCGGCAATCAGCCCCAGCATTTT CASGSLRTGPSGNQPQHF
TRBJ2-2 TRBV2 many . TGTGCCAGCAAGGAAGGTGGGGGTATCACCGGGGAGCTGTTTTTT CASKEGGGITGELFF
TRBJ1-1 TRBV27 few TRBD1 TGTGCCAGCAGTCAAGGGACAGGAGGTAGAAACACTGAAGCTTTCTTT CASSQGTGGRNTEAFF
TRBJ2-3 TRBV6-1 many . TGTGCCAGCAGTGAAGCGCTCCAGGGGCTAGATACGCAGTATTTT CASSEALQGLDTQYF
TRBJ1-3 TRBV6-1 few . TGTGCCAGCAGGGTCGGCAGCCCTTTCTCTGGAAACACCATATATTTT CASRVGSPFSGNTIYF
TRBJ1-5 TRBV7-8 many TRBD1 TGTGCCAGCAGCTTAGAGGGACAGGGGTACAATCAGCCCCAGCATTTT CASSLEGQGYNQPQHF
TRBJ2-1 TRBV5-1 many TRBD2 TGCGCCAGCAGCTTGGACCTAGCGGGCCGGCATGAGCAGTTCTTC CASSLDLAGRHEQFF
TRBJ2-1 TRBV28 many TRBD2 TGTGCCAGCAGTTCGCGTTCGGGGGGACTCAGTATATTCAATGAGCAGTTCTTC CASSSRSGGLSIFNEQFF
TRBJ1-6 TRBV20-1 many . TGCAGTGCTAGAGAACAGCCCGACTCACCCCTCCACTTT CSAREQPDSPLHF
TRBJ2-1 TRBV19 . . TGTGCCAGTAGTATGGGGCTAGCGATTCCTTACAATGAGCAGTTCTTC CASSMGLAIPYNEQFF